The 28 T cell receptor beta chains below come from one sample, sequenced in a study of blood T cell repertoires in COVID-19. The table came from immunoSEQ multiplex PCR; TCRdb's copy has only in-frame clones and leaves some out. The sample records more than 350,000 clones, approximately 92% being singletons. The sample taken for sequencing was PBMCs or T cells enriched from blood (not recorded which). The source of these receptors is a man younger than 30 who had recovered from COVID-19.

The rearrangement links TRBV6-1 to TRBJ2-5, with no clear D. The CDR3 sequence is 14 residues long. Germline V lookup: CDR1 MNHNS, CDR2 SASEGT. The V and J ends lost 1 base and 1 base respectively, with 7 bases between them. Written as DNA, the CDR3 is TGTGCCAGCAGTGAAGGTAACAGCCAAGAGACCCAGTACTTC. It codes for CASSEGNSQETQYF.

V is TRBV5-1 and J is TRBJ1-5; D not certain. This CDR3 has 13 amino acids. Trimming removed 2 bases from V and 7 bases from J, with 10 bases in between. The germline CDR1 and CDR2 sequences are SGHRS and YFSETQ. CDR3: CASSLRGSQPQHF. Here the CDR3 DNA reads TGCGCCAGCAGCTTACGGGGTTCCCAGCCCCAGCATTTT.

This rearrangement joins TRBV28 to TRBJ2-5, with 7 bases fitting TRBD1. CDR3 length equals 15 residues. The V and J ends lost 9 bases and 4 bases, in that order; junction bases with no gene match: 14. The V gene's germline CDR1 is MDHEN and CDR2 SYDVKM. DNA of the CDR3: TGTGCCAGTAGGCGGACACAGGGGCAGGCAGAGACCCAGTACTTC. It specifies CASRRTQGQAETQYF.

This chain joins TRBV28 and TRBJ1-5, with 12 bases that match TRBD1. V shed 5 bases and J 5 bases; nucleotides not matched to a gene: 7. The CDR3 is made up of 16 amino acids. CDR1 MDHEN and CDR2 SYDVKM come from the germline V gene. The CDR3 nucleotides are TGTGCCAGCAGTGACCGGGACAGGGGGCGATATCAGCCCCAGCATTTT. This sequence encodes CASSDRDRGRYQPQHF.

This clone was counted ten times or more. V gene TRBV6-4 combines with J gene TRBJ2-3, with 12 positions matching TRBD1. The V gene's germline CDR1 is MRHNA and CDR2 SNTAGT. With V trimmed by 2 bases and J by 4 bases, 1 base remained unmatched. This CDR3 region has 15 residues. The CDR3 DNA sequence: TGTGCCAGCAGTGACGGGACAGGGGGCGCAGATACGCAGTATTTT. This translates into CASSDGTGGADTQYF.

V usage is TRBV5-1 and J usage is TRBJ2-5; D not resolved. The CDR3 is made up of 14 amino acids. The ends were cut back, 4 bases at V and 5 bases at J, with 15 bases in the middle. Germline CDR1 and CDR2: SGHRS and YFSETQ. The CDR3 sequence: CASSPSGRFETQYF. CDR3 in DNA: TGCGCCAGCAGCCCCTCTGGCCGATTCGAGACCCAGTACTTC. The whole variable domain, remainder taken from reference TRBV5-1 and TRBJ2-5, is KAGVTQTPRYLIKTRGQQVTLSCSPISGHRSVSWYQQTPGQGLQFLFEYFSETQRNKGNFPGRFSGRQFSNSRSEMNVSTLELGDSALYLCASSPSGRFETQYFGPGTRLLVL.

V and J are TRBV5-1 and TRBJ2-1, with 9 bases fitting TRBD1. The germline V gene has CDR1 SGHRS and CDR2 YFSETQ. V lost 3 bases and J lost 0; bases outside the gene matches: 16. The CDR3 contains 20 residues. Here the CDR3 DNA reads TGCGCCAGCAGCTCCGCCGAGACAGGGGGAGGTCTCCGCTCCTACAATGAGCAGTTCTTC. Encoded protein: CASSSAETGGGLRSYNEQFF.

This rearrangement joins TRBV13 to TRBJ1-1; no clear D gene. The CDR3 runs to 15 residues. The germline gives CDR1 PRHDT, CDR2 FYEKMQ (reference sequence). Trimming removed 8 bases from V and 0 bases from J, with 16 bases in between. CDR3 sequence: CASGRVGSLNTEAFF. CDR3 nucleotides: TGTGCCAGCGGAAGAGTGGGCAGCTTGAACACTGAAGCTTTCTTT.

The chain carries TRBV3-1 (or the pseudogene TRBV3-2) and TRBJ2-4; D unclear. The CDR3 is 17 residues long. Germline loops: CDR1 LGHDT, CDR2 YNNKEL (reference sequence). Deletions cut 0 bases from V and 3 bases from J, with 15 bases between. The CDR3 here is CASSQDIYGAFKNIQYF. The CDR3 coding sequence is TGTGCCAGCAGCCAAGATATCTACGGAGCTTTCAAAAACATTCAGTACTTC.

The chain couples TRBV19 to TRBJ1-1; TRBD1 matches at 10 bases. The V segment lost 3 bases and the J segment 2 bases; nucleotides outside the gene matches: 6. Germline lookup yields CDR1 LNHDA and CDR2 SQIVND (reference sequence). CDR3 length: 16 residues. CDR3: CASSIRQGAINTEAFF. For the CDR3, the DNA is TGTGCCAGTAGTATTAGACAGGGGGCAATTAACACTGAAGCTTTCTTT. The full variable domain, in which reference TRBV19 and TRBJ1-1 provide the parts outside the CDR3, is DGGITQSPKYLFRKEGQNVTLSCEQNLNHDAMYWYRQDPGQGLRLIYYSQIVNDFQKGDIAEGYSVSREKKESFPLTVTSAQKNPTAFYLCASSIRQGAINTEAFFGQGTRLTVV.

The chain is built from TRBV7-6 and TRBJ1-2; D unclear. The V gene's germline CDR1 is SGHVS and CDR2 FNYEAQ. The V and J ends lost 2 bases and 7 bases respectively, with 8 bases between them. CDR3 size: 12 residues. The CDR3, as DNA: TGTGCCAGCAGCTTATTAGGGAGTGGCTACACCTTC. Translation gives CASSLLGSGYTF.

Details on this clone: Other DNA sequences in the sample encode the same CDR3. V and J are TRBV27 and TRBJ1-5; weak D call: TRBD1 (5 bases). The V gene's germline CDR1 is MNHEY and CDR2 SMNVEV (reference sequence). V was pared by 3 bases and J by 1 base, with 7 bases between. This CDR3 has 14 residues. The CDR3 loop reads CASSFGGSNQPQHF. The CDR3 DNA follows: TGTGCCAGCAGTTTCGGGGGGAGCAATCAGCCCCAGCATTTT.

The CDR3 loop reads CASRRQGLGNEQFF. The CDR3 nucleotides are TGTGCCAGCAGAAGGCAGGGTTTAGGCAATGAGCAGTTCTTC. The gene calls are TRBV2 and TRBJ2-1, with D maybe TRBD1 (5 bases). The germline CDR1 and CDR2 sequences are SNHLY and FYNNEI. This CDR3 is 14 amino acids long. Trimming stripped 6 bases from V and 6 bases from J, with 15 bases between.

This CDR3 reads CASSQGPGGGGAGTDTQYF. The CDR3 DNA is TGCGCCAGCAGCCAAGGTCCCGGGGGCGGGGGGGCTGGCACAGATACGCAGTATTTT. The rearrangement links TRBV4-1 to TRBJ2-3; 9 bases match TRBD2. Unmatched junction bases numbered 12, after V lost 1 base and J lost 1 base. This CDR3 region has 19 residues. Germline loops: CDR1 MGHRA, CDR2 YSYEKL.

This chain uses TRBV12-5 with TRBJ2-1; 11 bases match TRBD1. Germline trimming cut 0 bases from V and 3 bases from J; bases unmatched to any gene: 4. This CDR3 region has 17 residues. The germline CDR1 and CDR2 sequences are LGHNT and FRNRAP. The CDR3 DNA reads as TGTGCTAGTGGTTTGGTAGGTGGGACAGGGGGCTACAATGAGCAGTTCTTC. It translates to CASGLVGGTGGYNEQFF.

The V call is TRBV4-3, the J call TRBJ1-3, with TRBD1 matching 7 bases. Unmatched junction bases numbered 7, after V lost 3 bases and J lost 8 bases. This CDR3 contains 14 residues. CDR1 is LGHNA and CDR2 is YSLEER in the germline V gene. The CDR3 DNA sequence: TGCGCCAGCAGCCAGGATGACAGGGATGACACCATATATTTT. Protein product: CASSQDDRDDTIYF.

The chain is built from TRBV11-2 and TRBJ2-5; TRBD1 might be the D (6 bases). The CDR3 length is 13 residues. Looked up from germline, CDR1 is SGHAT and CDR2 is FQNNGV. Trimming removed 6 bases at V and 5 bases at J, with 13 bases between. As DNA, the CDR3 is TGTGCCAGCAGAGAGGGGGATTTTGAGACCCAGTACTTC. Translation: CASREGDFETQYF.

J is TRBJ1-5 and V is TRBV19; TRBD1 aligns across 8 bases. This CDR3 has 14 residues. Germline CDR1 LNHDA, CDR2 SQIVND (reference sequence). V shed 7 bases, J shed 4 bases, and the junction held 6 bases outside the gene matches. The CDR3 here is CASTPGQVNQPQHF. The CDR3 nucleotides read TGTGCCAGTACCCCGGGACAGGTTAATCAGCCCCAGCATTTT. The full variable domain, with the rest looked up from reference TRBV19 and TRBJ1-5, is DGGITQSPKYLFRKEGQNVTLSCEQNLNHDAMYWYRQDPGQGLRLIYYSQIVNDFQKGDIAEGYSVSREKKESFPLTVTSAQKNPTAFYLCASTPGQVNQPQHFGDGTRLSIL.

The V and J genes are TRBV30 and TRBJ1-2; D is unclear. Germline lookup yields CDR1 GTSNPN and CDR2 SVGIG (reference sequence). There are 11 residues in the CDR3. V shed 4 bases and J shed 3 bases, with 6 bases lying between them. The CDR3 here is CAWTGYYGYTF. In nucleotides, the CDR3 is TGTGCCTGGACAGGCTACTATGGCTACACCTTC. Full variable domain (outside the CDR3, taken from reference TRBV30 and TRBJ1-2): SQTIHQWPATLVQPVGSPLSLECTVEGTSNPNLYWYRQAAGRGLQLLFYSVGIGQISSEVPQNLSASRPQDRQFILSSKKLLLSDSGFYLCAWTGYYGYTFGSGTRLTVV.

This chain connects TRBV6-5 to TRBJ1-1; TRBD1 might be the D (5 bases). The CDR3 length is 15 residues. Trimming took 2 bases from V and 5 from J, leaving 15 bases between them. CDR1 and CDR2 (germline): MNHEY, SVGAGI. This chain's CDR3 is CASSYTWQGMTEAFF. CDR3 nucleotide sequence: TGTGCCAGCAGTTACACCTGGCAGGGTATGACTGAAGCTTTCTTT.

The chain couples TRBV3-1 (or the pseudogene TRBV3-2) to TRBJ2-7; D gene ambiguous. The CDR3 runs 15 residues. Germline V gives CDR1 LGHDT, CDR2 YNNKEL (reference sequence). The V and J ends lost 5 bases and 2 bases respectively, with 16 bases between them. The DNA for the CDR3 is TGTGCCAGCAGCTCGAATCCATGGGCCCCCTACGAGCAGTACTTC. This sequence encodes CASSSNPWAPYEQYF.

This chain uses TRBV19 with TRBJ2-1; D may be TRBD2 (8 bases). There are 15 residues in the CDR3. CDR1 and CDR2 from the germline V gene are LNHDA and SQIVND (reference sequence). V lost 4 bases, J lost 7 bases, and 17 bases lay in between. As DNA, the CDR3 is TGTGCCAGTAGTACCCAGGGGGGCGGGAGGAATGAGCAGTTCTTC. It encodes CASSTQGGGRNEQFF.

This clone was counted a single time. V usage is TRBV16 and J usage is TRBJ2-3, with 8 bases aligning to TRBD1. The junction had 8 bases not matched to a gene; V was cut back by 6 bases and J by 6 bases. The CDR3 length is 14 residues. CDR1 is KGHSY, CDR2 FQNENV, per germline. CDR3 bases: TGTGCCAGCAGACAACAGGGGGTTAGCGATACGCAGTATTTT. It specifies CASRQQGVSDTQYF.

The chain recombines TRBV5-1 with TRBJ2-5; 10 bases fit TRBD2. CDR1 is SGHRS, CDR2 YFSETQ, per germline. Trimming removed 3 bases from V and 1 base from J; junction bases left unmatched: 9. The CDR3 spans 17 residues. CDR3 region: CASSSSRSGGVQETQYF. The CDR3 bases are TGCGCCAGCAGCTCCTCACGCAGCGGGGGGGTCCAAGAGACCCAGTACTTC.

The chain has TRBV5-1 and TRBJ1-1, with TRBD1 matching over 9 bases. The CDR3 contains 13 residues. In germline, CDR1 is SGHRS, CDR2 YFSETQ. J was trimmed by 7 bases and V by 3 bases; bases with no gene match: 4. CDR3 sequence reads: CASSSSDRGEAFF. The CDR3 nucleotides are TGCGCCAGCAGCTCGTCGGACAGGGGTGAAGCTTTCTTT.

The chain joins TRBV7-9 to TRBJ1-3; the D is unclear. Germline CDR1 is SEHNR and CDR2 is FQNEAQ (reference sequence). V was pared by 2 bases and J by 0 bases, with 8 bases between. CDR3 length equals 15 residues. CDR3 sequence (DNA): TGTGCCAGCAGCTTACGGGTCTACTCTGGAAACACCATATATTTT. Its translation: CASSLRVYSGNTIYF.

The chain carries TRBV7-8 and TRBJ1-5; D call uncertain. This CDR3 has 17 residues. Deletions cut 1 base from V and 3 bases from J, with 16 bases between. Germline V CDR1 and CDR2: SGHVS, FQNEAQ. For the CDR3, the DNA is TGTGCCAGCAGCTTAGTTCCGGGGAAGGGAAACAATCAGCCCCAGCATTTT. Its protein product is CASSLVPGKGNNQPQHF.

The chain carries TRBV30 and TRBJ1-2, with D perhaps TRBD1 (6 bases). Germline values: CDR1 GTSNPN, CDR2 SVGIG (reference sequence). There are 14 residues in the CDR3. Trimming cost V 0 bases and J 4 bases, with 12 bases left between them. In DNA, the CDR3 is TGTGCCTGGAGTGTTGGGGGGGCGGGCTATGGCTACACCTTC. Its protein is CAWSVGGAGYGYTF.